The TCR beta chain under discussion was sequenced for a study of control samples from healthy donors and cancer patients. Germline V gene sequence: CDR1 MNHEY, CDR2 SVGEGT. V was clipped by 6 bases and J by 4 bases; unmatched bases: 4. The CDR3 length is 13 residues. The table lists this clone with a count of one. TCRdb's copy holds only in-frame clones and misses some; the assay was immunoSEQ multiplex PCR. This table holds about 34,000 clones, 70% to 90% found once. Sequenced: PBMCs. The receptor was isolated from a woman between 40 and 50 years old with lung cancer. The chain carries TRBV6-2 or TRBV6-3 and TRBJ2-3; 7 bases map to TRBD1. CDR3: CASSLGQADTQYF. CDR3 DNA sequence: TGTGCCAGCAGCCTCGGACAGGCAGATACGCAGTATTTT.